This TCR beta chain emerged from a study of preoperative IRX-2 immunotherapy in early breast cancer. The V gene end was trimmed by 9 bases and the J gene end by 4 bases; junction bases not matched to a gene: 6. This CDR3 comprises 13 residues. The V gene's germline CDR1 is ENHRY and CDR2 SYGVKD. The treatment here: preoperative locoregional IRX-2 cytokine immunotherapy. Patients received preoperative, locoregional IRX-2 cytokine immunotherapy in a phase Ib study. TCRdb keeps only in-frame clones here, not all; method: immunoSEQ multiplex PCR. The data hold about 43,000 clones, with approximately 94% observed a single time.

The sequencing used tumor tissue, collected after IRX-2 immunotherapy. This receptor was taken from a human donor with breast cancer. This chain uses TRBV10-3 with TRBJ2-5, with 9 bases fitting TRBD2. The CDR3: CAIGLTSGETQYF. The DNA of the CDR3 is TGTGCCATTGGGTTGACTAGCGGAGAGACCCAGTACTTC.